The 21 T cell receptor beta chains below all came from one sample that was sequenced in a study of B cell selection in AIRE deficiency. Sorting defined conventional CD4 T cells as CD4+CD127+. Sequenced by immunoSEQ multiplex PCR; TCRdb stores in-frame clones only, minus some. The sample lists some 24,000 clones, 95% to 96% occurring once. Sequenced sample: CD4+CD127+ conventional T cells sorted from PBMCs. These receptors were collected from a human donor in good health.

The chain combines TRBV5-4 with TRBJ2-7, with 9 bases fitting TRBD2. This CDR3 has 16 residues. Germline V gives CDR1 SGHNT, CDR2 YYREEE (reference sequence). The J segment lost 2 bases and the V segment lost 0 bases, leaving 6 bases of the junction unmatched. CDR3 sequence reads: CASSLDLASGAYEQYF. CDR3 bases: TGTGCCAGCAGCTTGGATTTGGCTAGCGGGGCCTACGAGCAGTACTTC.

V gene TRBV11-2 combines with J gene TRBJ2-3; 11 bases fit TRBD2. The CDR3 spans 15 residues. V dropped 6 bases and J dropped 6; count of bases not matched to a gene: 8. The V gene's germline CDR1 is SGHAT and CDR2 FQNNGV. The CDR3 loop reads CASRSRLAGSDTQYF. For the CDR3, the DNA is TGTGCCAGCAGAAGTCGACTAGCGGGAAGTGATACGCAGTATTTT. Looking up the rest from reference TRBV11-2 and TRBJ2-3 gives the full variable domain: EAGVAQSPRYKIIEKRQSVAFWCNPISGHATLYWYQQILGQGPKLLIQFQNNGVVDDSQLPKDRFSAERLKGVDSTLKIQPAKLEDSAVYLCASRSRLAGSDTQYFGPGTRLTVL.

This chain joins TRBV23-1 and TRBJ1-5; D is ambiguous. TRBV23-1 has ORF status, its function being uncertain. The CDR3 contains 19 residues. V shed 0 bases and J shed 0 bases, with 18 bases lying between them. CDR3 amino acids: CASSQSRSPVWFSNQPQHF. CDR3 nucleotides: TGCGCCAGCAGTCAATCGAGGTCTCCGGTATGGTTTAGCAATCAGCCCCAGCATTTT.

The chain combines TRBV5-4 with TRBJ1-1; D call uncertain. This CDR3 region has 15 residues. Between the trimmed V and J ends, which lost 1 base and 1 base, there was a span of 11 bases. Germline CDR1 reads SGHNT; CDR2 reads YYREEE (reference sequence). The CDR3 DNA follows: TGTGCCAGCAGCTTGTTCGCAGCCAAGAACACTGAAGCTTTCTTT. This sequence encodes CASSLFAAKNTEAFF.

The gene calls are TRBV5-6 and TRBJ1-1; D unclear. CDR1 is SGHDT, CDR2 YYEEEE, per germline. This CDR3 is 13 amino acids long. Trimming left V 3 bases short and J 4 bases short, with 10 bases between. The CDR3 DNA reads TGTGCCAGCAGCTCATACATGATCACTGAAGCTTTCTTT. This sequence encodes CASSSYMITEAFF.

V and J are TRBV19 and TRBJ2-4, with a possible D match to TRBD1 (6 bases). The germline V gene encodes CDR1 LNHDA and CDR2 SQIVND (reference sequence). The CDR3 length is 17 residues. V was clipped by 6 bases and J by 0 bases, with 18 bases between them. CDR3 amino acids: CASSDEQGLRAKNIQYF. The CDR3 nucleotides are TGTGCCAGTAGCGACGAACAGGGCTTAAGAGCCAAAAACATTCAGTACTTC. The full variable domain, completed using reference TRBV19 and TRBJ2-4, is DGGITQSPKYLFRKEGQNVTLSCEQNLNHDAMYWYRQDPGQGLRLIYYSQIVNDFQKGDIAEGYSVSREKKESFPLTVTSAQKNPTAFYLCASSDEQGLRAKNIQYFGAGTRLSVL.

This chain links TRBV7-3 with TRBJ1-1; 10 bases are shared with TRBD1. Germline V gene data show CDR1 as SGHTA and CDR2 as FQGTGA. Trimming removed 5 bases from V and 4 bases from J; junction bases left unmatched: 4. The CDR3 totals 14 residues. CDR3 DNA: TGTGCCAGCAGCGGGACAGGGGCAGTCACTGAAGCTTTCTTT. Translating it yields CASSGTGAVTEAFF.

V and J are TRBV7-6 and TRBJ2-1, with 7 bases fitting TRBD2. CDR1 is SGHVS and CDR2 is FNYEAQ in the germline V gene. The V and J ends lost 1 base and 7 bases, in that order; junction bases with no gene match: 19. The length of the CDR3 is 19 residues. The DNA for the CDR3 is TGTGCCAGCAGCTTAGTCGGTTGGGTCCCCGGGGGGAGTAGGAATGAGCAGTTCTTC. The encoded protein is CASSLVGWVPGGSRNEQFF.

This chain uses TRBV5-1 with TRBJ2-5; 10 bases match TRBD2. From germline, CDR1 is SGHRS and CDR2 YFSETQ. Trimming removed 4 bases from V and 3 bases from J; junction bases left unmatched: 3. The CDR3 has 14 amino acids. CDR3 protein: CASSLGTSEETQYF. In DNA, the CDR3 is TGCGCCAGCAGCCTCGGGACTAGCGAAGAGACCCAGTACTTC.

The chain employs TRBV27 and TRBJ2-1; 10 nucleotides align to TRBD2. There are 15 residues in the CDR3. With 5 bases clipped from V and 5 bases from J, the junction kept 6 bases outside the gene matches. Germline CDR1 MNHEY, CDR2 SMNVEV (reference sequence). CDR3 sequence reads: CASSRFSGGNNEQFF. CDR3 coding DNA: TGTGCCAGCAGTCGATTTAGCGGGGGGAACAATGAGCAGTTCTTC.

This sequence joins TRBV7-3 and TRBJ2-2, with a tentative D call TRBD1 (5 bases). CDR1 and CDR2 (germline): SGHTA, FQGTGA. The CDR3 totals 15 residues. V was trimmed by 2 bases and J by 2 bases, leaving 9 bases between them. The CDR3 sequence: CASSLGAANTGELFF. The CDR3 DNA follows: TGTGCCAGCAGCTTAGGGGCAGCTAACACCGGGGAGCTGTTTTTT.

V and J are TRBV25-1 and TRBJ1-1, with 7 nucleotides matching TRBD1. J gave up 1 base and V 4 bases, and 3 bases lay outside the gene matches. Germline V gives CDR1 MGHDK, CDR2 SYGVNS. This CDR3 is 14 amino acids long. The chain's CDR3 is CASSVGGRNTEAFF. For the CDR3, the DNA is TGTGCCAGCAGTGTAGGGGGCAGGAACACTGAAGCTTTCTTT.

J is TRBJ2-1 and V is TRBV5-3; either TRBD1 or TRBD2 may supply D (6 bases each). TRBV5-3 is treated as an ORF (open reading frame) with a function not yet certain. V lost 2 bases and J 7 bases, leaving 7 bases between the germline ends. The CDR3 sequence is 12 residues long. The CDR3 region is CARSLGGNEQFF. Written as DNA, the CDR3 is TGTGCCAGAAGCTTAGGGGGGAATGAGCAGTTCTTC.

A few counts support this clone. DNA for the CDR3: TGTGCCAGCAGCGCCGACGGGGCAGGGTCACCCCTCCACTTT. Translation: CASSADGAGSPLHF. The rearrangement joins TRBV6-4 to TRBJ1-6; tentatively, D is TRBD1 (5 bases). CDR1 and CDR2 from the germline V gene are MRHNA and SNTAGT. V was clipped by 6 bases and J by 10 bases, with 16 bases between them. The CDR3 loop spans 14 amino acids.

V is TRBV19 and J is TRBJ2-3; TRBD2 might be the D (7 bases). Germline loops: CDR1 LNHDA, CDR2 SQIVND (reference sequence). CDR3 length equals 16 residues. Trimming stripped 7 bases from V and 1 base from J, with 18 bases between. CDR3 sequence: CASTWRGGWGTDTQYF. Written as DNA, the CDR3 is TGTGCCAGTACCTGGAGGGGGGGTTGGGGCACAGATACGCAGTATTTT. Filled out from reference TRBV19 and TRBJ2-3, the complete variable domain reads DGGITQSPKYLFRKEGQNVTLSCEQNLNHDAMYWYRQDPGQGLRLIYYSQIVNDFQKGDIAEGYSVSREKKESFPLTVTSAQKNPTAFYLCASTWRGGWGTDTQYFGPGTRLTVL.

The chain joins TRBV6-5 to TRBJ2-6; D is unresolved. V was trimmed by 6 bases and J by 0 bases, leaving 9 bases between them. CDR1 and CDR2 (germline): MNHEY, SVGAGI. The CDR3 spans 15 residues. The CDR3 reads CASSPSNSGANVLTF. The CDR3 DNA reads TGTGCCAGCAGCCCATCCAACTCTGGGGCCAACGTCCTGACTTTC.

The chain has TRBV27 and TRBJ1-1, with 7 bases lining up with TRBD1. CDR1 MNHEY and CDR2 SMNVEV come from the germline V gene (reference sequence). The CDR3 extends over 15 amino acids. Trimming removed 5 bases from V and 3 bases from J; junction bases left unmatched: 9. The CDR3 region has the DNA TGTGCCAGCAGTAAAAACAGGGGTGCCCACACTGAAGCTTTCTTT. Residues: CASSKNRGAHTEAFF.

The chain couples TRBV19 to TRBJ2-3; 12 nucleotides align to TRBD1. The germline gives CDR1 LNHDA, CDR2 SQIVND (reference sequence). J gave up 6 bases and V 7 bases, and 20 bases lay outside the gene matches. This CDR3 is 19 amino acids long. CDR3: CASTLRPGTGGAPPDTQYF. CDR3 nucleotides: TGTGCCAGTACCCTCCGCCCCGGGACAGGGGGCGCCCCCCCCGATACGCAGTATTTT.

The rearrangement links TRBV10-3 to TRBJ2-6; D unresolved. Trimming shortened V by 0 bases and J by 4 bases, and 4 bases separated the two germline ends. This CDR3 comprises 14 residues. CDR1 and CDR2 from the germline V gene are ENHRY and SYGVKD. DNA for the CDR3: TGTGCCATCAGTGAGTCGCGAGGGGCCAACGTCCTGACTTTC. It specifies CAISESRGANVLTF.

The rearrangement links TRBV7-6 to TRBJ1-5; D unclear. From germline, CDR1 is SGHVS and CDR2 FNYEAQ. Trimming shortened V by 4 bases and J by 0 bases, and 13 bases separated the two germline ends. The CDR3 runs to 16 residues. CDR3 nucleotides: TGTGCCAGCAGCTCCGGGCCTTTTTATAGCAATCAGCCCCAGCATTTT. Translating gives CASSSGPFYSNQPQHF.

This chain joins TRBV19 and TRBJ2-1, with 7 bases lining up with TRBD1. CDR1 is LNHDA and CDR2 is SQIVND in the germline V gene (reference sequence). CDR3 length: 15 residues. V dropped 4 bases and J dropped 4; count of bases not matched to a gene: 7. The CDR3 bases are TGTGCCAGTAGTACCGACAGGGATTCGTACAATGAGCAGTTCTTC. This codes for CASSTDRDSYNEQFF.